These T cell receptor beta chains were read from a single sample in a study of blood T cell repertoires in COVID-19. The protocol was immunoSEQ multiplex PCR, while the TCRdb copy is restricted to in-frame clones and leaves out a portion. The sample includes 200,000 to 250,000 clones, just under 85% of them seen just once. Sequenced: PBMCs or T cells enriched from blood (not recorded which). The receptors originated from a middle-aged woman with acute COVID-19. Both conserved end residues are part of each CDR3. Each record gives: clone size, J gene, V gene, D gene, CDR3 DNA, CDR3 protein. A D gene is named only where the DNA matches it firmly. Rows may omit the clone size; those that give it use once, few, many or a size class.

few TRBJ1-2 TRBV7-2 TRBD1 TGTGCCAGCAGCTTAGTTCCGACAGGGACCTCTAACTATGGCTACACCTTC CASSLVPTGTSNYGYTF
few TRBJ1-2 TRBV9 NA TGTGCCAGCAGCGTAGGGACACGTAACTATGGCTACACCTTC CASSVGTRNYGYTF
NA TRBJ2-5 TRBV7-6 NA TGTGCCAGCAGCCCAGGGTTGGGGACCCAGTACTTC CASSPGLGTQYF
NA TRBJ1-6 TRBV3-1/TRBV3-2 NA TGTGCCAGCAGCCAGGTAGCTAATTCACCCCTCCACTTT CASSQVANSPLHF
NA TRBJ2-7 TRBV25-1 NA TGTGCCAGCAGTGTCTCAGGCCCAAGGTACGAGCAGTACTTC CASSVSGPRYEQYF
NA TRBJ2-7 TRBV2 NA TGTGCCAGCAGGGACTTCGCGGGGTACGAGCAGTACTTC CASRDFAGYEQYF
NA TRBJ2-1 TRBV18 TRBD1 TGTGCCAGCTCACCAAAAGTGGGACAGGGTAGCCCCAATGAGCAGTTCTTC CASSPKVGQGSPNEQFF
NA TRBJ1-2 TRBV10-3 TRBD1 TGTGCCACCAATAAGGGGGCGAACTATGGCTACACCTTC CATNKGANYGYTF
NA TRBJ1-6 TRBV18 TRBD1 TGTGCCAGCTCATCAGACAGGGTCAAGTCACCCCTCCACTTT CASSSDRVKSPLHF
NA TRBJ2-7 TRBV7-9 TRBD1 TGTGCCAGCAGCTCCTCCAGGGGGAACCTATACGAGCAGTACTTC CASSSSRGNLYEQYF
NA TRBJ1-4 TRBV11-2 TRBD1 TGTGCCAGCAGCTTGACAGGGATAAATGAAAAACTGTTTTTT CASSLTGINEKLFF
NA TRBJ2-7 TRBV7-8 TRBD1 TGTGCCAGCATCTGGGCGACAGGGGGCGATCATAGCTCCTACGAGCAGTACTTC CASIWATGGDHSSYEQYF
NA TRBJ2-5 TRBV10-3 NA TGTGCCATCAGTGAGGGAGGGGCCTTCCAAGAGACCCAGTACTTC CAISEGGAFQETQYF
NA TRBJ2-1 TRBV5-1 TRBD1 TGCGCCAGCAGCTTGAGGACAGGGGGCTTAAAGGACAATGAGCAGTTCTTC CASSLRTGGLKDNEQFF
NA TRBJ1-5 TRBV27 TRBD1 TGTGCCAGCAGTCCGTCGGACAGGGCGGGCAATCAGCCCCAGCATTTT CASSPSDRAGNQPQHF
NA TRBJ2-1 TRBV4-3 NA TGCGCCAGCAGCCAAGACCTTTTGGACAGTCTACTATACAATGAGCAGTTCTTC CASSQDLLDSLLYNEQFF
NA TRBJ2-3 TRBV30 TRBD2 TGTGCCTGGTGCTACGGACTAGCGGGAGGGCCAGATACGCAGTATTTT CAWCYGLAGGPDTQYF
NA TRBJ2-7 TRBV12-5 NA TGTGCTAGTGACCCGCCCTGTAGGGAGGAGCAGTACTTC CASDPPCREEQYF
NA TRBJ2-7 TRBV3-1/TRBV3-2 NA TGTGCCAGCAGCCTTCCACAGGGGAGGTCCTACGAGCAGTACTTC CASSLPQGRSYEQYF
NA TRBJ2-1 TRBV19 NA TGTGCCAGTAGTATACGACGGGACAATGAGCAGTTCTTC CASSIRRDNEQFF
NA TRBJ1-2 TRBV6-5 TRBD1 TGTGCCAGCAGCTTCGGTAGACAGGGGGATGGCTACACCTTC CASSFGRQGDGYTF
NA TRBJ2-1 TRBV7-9 TRBD1 TGTGCCAGCACGTACCGGGACAGCAATGAGCAGTTCTTC CASTYRDSNEQFF
NA TRBJ1-5 TRBV3-1/TRBV3-2 TRBD1 TGTGCCAGCAGCCCGACAGGGGGCGGTCAGCCCCAGCATTTT CASSPTGGGQPQHF
NA TRBJ2-1 TRBV19 NA TGTGCCAGTAGTATAGCTCAGAGGTTTGAGCAGTTCTTC CASSIAQRFEQFF
NA TRBJ2-3 TRBV15 NA TGTGCCACCAGCATCACCGCAGGGGGGAATACGCAGTATTTT CATSITAGGNTQYF
NA TRBJ1-2 TRBV24-1 NA TGTGCCACCAGTGGGCTCCGTGGGGAGGAGGGCTACACCTTC CATSGLRGEEGYTF
few TRBJ1-5 TRBV28 TRBD1 TGTGCCAGCAGTGGTCGGGGGGACAGGGGCGTGCAGCCCCAGCATTTT CASSGRGDRGVQPQHF
NA TRBJ2-1 TRBV5-1 NA TGCGCCAGCAGCTTCCGCCAGGGTGGGTACAATGAGCAGTTCTTC CASSFRQGGYNEQFF
NA TRBJ2-2 TRBV5-4 TRBD2 TGTGCCAGCAGCTTGGCCGCGGGGGAGGAGCTGTTTTTT CASSLAAGEELFF
NA TRBJ1-5 TRBV11-2 NA TGTGCCAGCAGCTTGGCTAGCAATCAGCCCCAGCATTTT CASSLASNQPQHF